A single sample is the source of the 23 T cell receptor beta chains below, sequenced in a study of cytomegalovirus exposure and HLA in healthy donors. A multiplex PCR was run with 60 Vbeta primers and 13 Jbeta primers. Only in-frame clones appear in the TCRdb table, and some are missing; sequencing was by immunoSEQ multiplex PCR. Among some 110,000 clones listed, around 74% were seen once. The sequencing input was PBMCs. The source is a woman in her fifties or sixties in good health and CMV-seropositive.

This chain joins TRBV10-3 and TRBJ1-4; TRBD1 matches 9 bases. The CDR3 loop spans 13 amino acids. The trim removed 5 bases at V and 8 bases at J, leaving 3 bases unmatched. Germline CDR1 is ENHRY and CDR2 is SYGVKD. CDR3 nucleotides: TGTGCCATCAGTCTGACAGGGGGGGAAAAACTGTTTTTT. It yields the protein CAISLTGGEKLFF.

This clone was seen just once. The rearrangement links TRBV27 to TRBJ2-1; 10 nucleotides align to TRBD2. With 4 bases clipped from V and 3 bases from J, the junction kept 6 bases outside the gene matches. Germline CDR1 and CDR2: MNHEY and SMNVEV (reference sequence). The CDR3 is 16 residues long. Written as DNA, the CDR3 is TGTGCCAGCAGTTCATTATCTAGCGGGGGCTACAATGAGCAGTTCTTC. Its translation is CASSSLSSGGYNEQFF.

The chain carries TRBV6-5 and TRBJ2-1, with 11 bases matching TRBD2. The germline gives CDR1 MNHEY, CDR2 SVGAGI. This CDR3 is 16 amino acids long. The junction had 7 bases not matched to a gene; V was cut back by 3 bases and J by 6 bases. Here the CDR3 reads CASSYLSGTSGNEQFF. The CDR3 DNA reads TGTGCCAGCAGTTATCTATCGGGGACTAGCGGCAATGAGCAGTTCTTC.

This chain links TRBV6-6 with TRBJ2-7; 7 positions match TRBD1. This CDR3 comprises 16 residues. In germline, CDR1 is MNHNY, CDR2 SVGAGI (reference sequence). With V trimmed by 1 base and J by 0 bases, 6 bases remained unmatched. The CDR3 region is CASSYLYRDSSYEQYF. CDR3 nucleotide sequence: TGTGCCAGCAGTTACTTATACCGGGACAGCTCCTACGAGCAGTACTTC.

The chain joins TRBV2 to TRBJ1-5; D might be TRBD1 (6 bases). The germline CDR1 and CDR2 sequences are SNHLY and FYNNEI. CDR3 length: 14 amino acids. Deletions cut 7 bases from V and 6 bases from J, with 16 bases between. The CDR3 coding sequence is TGTGCCAGCACCCAGAGGGGGGGCGCTCAGCCCCAGCATTTT. Protein sequence: CASTQRGGAQPQHF.

The V call is TRBV6-1, the J call TRBJ2-7, with 9 nucleotides matching TRBD1. The V gene end was trimmed by 5 bases and the J gene end by 2 bases; junction bases not matched to a gene: 4. The CDR3 spans 14 residues. Per the germline V gene, CDR1 is MNHNS and CDR2 is SASEGT. Here the CDR3 reads CASSLYRGPYEQYF. In DNA form, the CDR3 reads TGTGCCAGCAGTCTCTACAGGGGGCCCTACGAGCAGTACTTC.

As to this clone: An end of the junction differs from the germline gene, which may be a read error. The V gene is TRBV7-9, the J gene TRBJ1-2; D might be TRBD1 (5 bases). The CDR3 has 15 amino acids. Germline assignment: CDR1 SEHNR and CDR2 FQNEAQ (reference sequence). CDR3 protein: CASNLHPGLPNGYTF. CDR3 DNA sequence: TGTGCCAGCAACTTACACCCGGGACTTCCAAATGGCTACACCTTC.

This clone was seen a handful of times. V usage is TRBV6-8 and J usage is TRBJ2-1; TRBD1 aligns across 7 bases. Germline CDR1 and CDR2: MNHGY and SAAAGT. This CDR3 contains 12 residues. CDR3 sequence reads: CAPGQIMDEQFF. CDR3 DNA: TGTGCTCCGGGACAGATTATGGATGAGCAGTTCTTC.

The chain links TRBV5-6 to TRBJ2-1, with D unresolved. With 1 base removed from V and 7 bases from J, the gap between germline ends came to 9 bases. This CDR3 is 13 amino acids long. Germline assignment: CDR1 SGHDT and CDR2 YYEEEE. CDR3 region: CASSLSNLNEQFF. The CDR3 DNA reads TGTGCCAGCAGCTTGAGCAACCTTAATGAGCAGTTCTTC.

The table lists this clone with a few counts. The CDR3 DNA sequence: TGTGCCAGCAGGGACAGCGACACCGGGGAGCTGTTTTTT. It is translated as CASRDSDTGELFF. The genes are TRBV25-1 and TRBJ2-2; the D gene is possibly TRBD1 (6 bases). V was trimmed by 6 bases and J by 3 bases, leaving 8 bases between them. The length of the CDR3 is 13 residues. Germline V gives CDR1 MGHDK, CDR2 SYGVNS. The complete variable domain, with remaining parts taken from reference TRBV25-1 and TRBJ2-2, reads EADIYQTPRYLVIGTGKKITLECSQTMGHDKMYWYQQDPGMELHLIHYSYGVNSTEKGDLSSESTVSRIRTEHFPLTLESARPSHTSQYLCASRDSDTGELFFGEGSRLTVL.

The J gene is TRBJ1-2, the V gene TRBV10-1, with 7 bases aligning to TRBD1. V was pared by 7 bases and J by 3 bases, with 5 bases of the junction left unmatched. This CDR3 comprises 13 residues. Germline V gene lookup returns CDR1 WNHNN and CDR2 SYGVQD (reference sequence). The CDR3 nucleotides read TGCGCCAGCATTCCGGACAGGTACTATGGCTACACCTTC. Its protein is CASIPDRYYGYTF.

This clone was counted once. V gene TRBV30 combines with J gene TRBJ1-2; unclear D gene. Per the germline V gene, CDR1 is GTSNPN and CDR2 is SVGIG (reference sequence). The CDR3 sequence is 15 residues long. Trimming left V 0 bases short and J 4 bases short, with 15 bases between. In nucleotides, the CDR3 is TGTGCCTGGAGTGTACGAAATGTGGGGAGCTATGGCTACACCTTC. It translates to CAWSVRNVGSYGYTF.

The sample holds one count of this clone. The rearrangement joins TRBV6-5 to TRBJ2-7; TRBD1 is a possible D gene (6 bases). V was shortened by 5 bases and J by 2 bases, with 13 bases between the two germline ends. Germline CDR1 reads MNHEY; CDR2 reads SVGAGI. This CDR3 is 14 amino acids long. The CDR3: CASSARTDTYEQYF. The DNA for the CDR3 is TGTGCCAGCAGTGCGCGGACAGACACCTACGAGCAGTACTTC.

This clone has a handful of counts. The J gene is TRBJ2-7, the V gene TRBV5-6, with 11 bases aligning to TRBD2. Germline CDR1 SGHDT, CDR2 YYEEEE. This CDR3 has 15 residues. The junction had 8 bases not matched to a gene; V was cut back by 0 bases and J by 9 bases. CDR3 DNA: TGTGCCAGCAGCTTGGCGGGACTAGCGGCCCGCGCGCAGTACTTC. It is translated as CASSLAGLAARAQYF.

V is TRBV7-2 and J is TRBJ1-5; perhaps TRBD1 as D (5 bases). This CDR3 has 14 amino acids. CDR1 is SGHTA and CDR2 is FQGNSA in the germline V gene. The V and J ends lost 2 bases and 6 bases respectively, with 11 bases between them. In DNA, the CDR3 is TGTGCCAGCAGCTTACGGATGGGGGGTCAGCCCCAGCATTTT. Its protein product is CASSLRMGGQPQHF.

This sequence joins TRBV10-3 and TRBJ1-5; a possible D gene is TRBD1 (5 bases). Germline-derived CDR1 and CDR2 are ENHRY and SYGVKD. The CDR3 is 15 residues long. Trimming took 1 base from V and 5 from J, leaving 12 bases between them. Here the CDR3 DNA reads TGTGCCATCAGTGAGTTCGGCAGGGATCATCAGCCCCAGCATTTT. Translating gives CAISEFGRDHQPQHF.

V gene TRBV5-1 combines with J gene TRBJ2-3; weak D call: TRBD1 (6 bases). CDR3 length: 14 amino acids. In germline, CDR1 is SGHRS, CDR2 YFSETQ. V lost 4 bases and J lost 3, with 12 bases in between. The CDR3 reads CASSPWTATDTQYF. The CDR3 bases are TGCGCCAGCAGCCCGTGGACAGCAACAGATACGCAGTATTTT.

This chain connects TRBV5-4 to TRBJ1-1; 7 bases match TRBD1. The V gene end was trimmed by 0 bases and the J gene end by 10 bases; junction bases not matched to a gene: 12. In germline, CDR1 is SGHNT, CDR2 YYREEE (reference sequence). The CDR3 covers 15 residues. CDR3 in DNA: TGTGCCAGCAGCTTGGTAGGACAGGACATTTCTGGAGCTTTCTTT. As protein: CASSLVGQDISGAFF.

This chain uses TRBV15 with TRBJ2-5; TRBD1 aligns across 8 bases. CDR1 is LNHNV, CDR2 YYDKDF, per germline (reference sequence). The V and J ends lost 0 bases and 6 bases, in that order; junction bases with no gene match: 24. The CDR3 runs 21 residues. The CDR3 DNA follows: TGTGCCACCAGCAGAGATATGGCCCTAAAGACGACGGACAGGGTAGGGAAGACCCAGTACTTC. Protein product: CATSRDMALKTTDRVGKTQYF.

The rearrangement joins TRBV5-6 to TRBJ2-7, with TRBD1 identical over 9 bases. V lost 0 bases to trimming and J lost 5 bases; unmatched junction nucleotides: 9. The CDR3 runs to 16 residues. Germline V gives CDR1 SGHDT, CDR2 YYEEEE. CDR3 region: CASSLGPTGGPNEQYF. The CDR3 DNA reads TGTGCCAGCAGCTTGGGACCGACAGGGGGTCCGAACGAGCAGTACTTC.

The rearrangement joins TRBV9 to TRBJ2-5, with TRBD1 as a possible D gene (8 bases). The J call could be wrong; TRBJ2-7 is a better fit for the DNA end. The CDR3 is 15 residues long. CDR1 is SGDLS and CDR2 is YYNGEE in the germline V gene. The CDR3 DNA is TGTGCCAGCAGCGAATCAGGACAGGGAGGGTACGAGCAGTACTTC. This translates into CASSESGQGGYEQYF.

The chain couples TRBV9 to TRBJ2-2; TRBD1 aligns across 9 bases. From germline, CDR1 is SGDLS and CDR2 YYNGEE. The CDR3 length is 15 residues. J was trimmed by 5 bases and V by 5 bases; bases with no gene match: 7. CDR3 DNA: TGTGCCAGCAGGGCCGGGACAGGGATAACCGGGGAGCTGTTTTTT. Its translation is CASRAGTGITGELFF.

The chain recombines TRBV7-9 with TRBJ2-5, with D perhaps TRBD2 (5 bases). Looked up from germline, CDR1 is SEHNR and CDR2 is FQNEAQ (reference sequence). The CDR3 has 15 residues. Between the trimmed V and J ends, which lost 5 bases and 5 bases, there was a span of 18 bases. In nucleotides, the CDR3 is TGTGCCAGCAGCGTAAATTCGGCTAGCTTTGAGACCCAGTACTTC. This codes for CASSVNSASFETQYF. Full variable domain (remainder filled in from reference TRBV7-9 and TRBJ2-5): DTGVSQNPRHKITKRGQNVTFRCDPISEHNRLYWYRQTLGQGPEFLTYFQNEAQLEKSRLLSDRFSAERPKGSFSTLEIQRTEQGDSAMYLCASSVNSASFETQYFGPGTRLLVL.